The sequence of this T cell receptor (beta chain) was determined in a study of identical twins. Study results and limitations: Insertions ran lower in abundant cord blood beta clonotypes, though not in memory repertoires.

There are many counts of this clonotype. Its specificity is not known. Germline CDR1 and CDR2: ENHRY and SYGVKD. This CDR3 is built from 11 residues. The V gene lost 9 bases and the J gene lost 0 bases, with 6 bases spanning the gap. Carrying unique molecular identifiers, the cDNA also gained a universal primer site through template switching. TCRdb re-called the 5' RACE reads with MiXCR, one entry per CDR3 protein. The sample lists hundreds of thousands of distinct CDR3 sequences; 21% were seen once. This sample also belongs to another study, concerning T cells expressing NK-cell markers.

This chain links TRBV10-3 with TRBJ2-7; D gene ambiguous. Material: PBMCs. The TCR sequence derives from a woman under 30 in good health. The CDR3 nucleotides are TGTGCCATTGGTTACTCCTACGAGCAGTACTTC. Its protein product is CAIGYSYEQYF.